Below, 11 T cell receptor beta chains from the same sample are listed, as sequenced in a study of OX40 agonist ivuxolimab in advanced cancers. Here immunoSEQ multiplex PCR was the method, and the copy in TCRdb shows in-frame clones only, minus some. This sample has about 31,000 clones, with approximately 87% found just once. Sequencing used CD4+ or CD8+ T cells sorted from blood, obtained in a trial of the OX40 agonist ivuxolimab. The receptors shown here come from an adult with an advanced solid tumor such as melanoma, head and neck, liver or kidney cancer.

J is TRBJ2-1 and V is TRBV7-2; 11 bases map to TRBD2. CDR1 and CDR2 (germline): SGHTA, FQGNSA. The CDR3 has 14 residues. J lost 9 bases, V lost 5 bases, and 6 bases had no gene match. DNA for the CDR3: TGTGCCAGCAGCCTTAGCGGGGGGGCCGTTGAGCAGTTCTTC. Residues: CASSLSGGAVEQFF.

J is TRBJ1-1 and V is TRBV28; no reliable D call. Germline V gives CDR1 MDHEN, CDR2 SYDVKM. CDR3 length equals 12 residues. Trimming removed 6 bases at V and 1 base at J, with 6 bases between. The CDR3 spells CASRDGNTEAFF. The CDR3 nucleotides read TGTGCCAGCAGAGACGGGAACACTGAAGCTTTCTTT.

A few counts support this clone. The rearrangement uses TRBV11-2 and TRBJ1-6; D is possibly TRBD1 (5 bases). The CDR3 sequence is 16 residues long. From germline, CDR1 is SGHAT and CDR2 FQNNGV. V lost 2 bases to trimming and J lost 5 bases, with 13 bases between them. The CDR3 is CASSLKPGDHNSPLHF. CDR3 sequence (DNA): TGTGCCAGCAGCTTAAAGCCGGGGGACCATAATTCACCCCTCCACTTT.

The genes are TRBV7-6 and TRBJ2-3, with TRBD2 matching over 7 bases. Germline loops: CDR1 SGHVS, CDR2 FNYEAQ. The CDR3 covers 16 residues. Trimming at V came to 1 base and at J to 2 bases, leaving 6 bases not matched to a gene. The CDR3 here is CASSLEFSGLTDTQYF. In nucleotides, the CDR3 is TGTGCCAGCAGCTTAGAGTTTAGCGGGCTCACAGATACGCAGTATTTT.

The chain carries TRBV11-3 and TRBJ1-4; D unresolved. This CDR3 is 14 amino acids long. V dropped 3 bases and J dropped 1 base, with 6 bases sitting between them. Germline lookup yields CDR1 SGHNT and CDR2 YENEEA. CDR3 region: CASSFKGTNEKLFF. The CDR3 DNA reads as TGTGCCAGCAGCTTTAAGGGAACTAATGAAAAACTGTTTTTT.

This chain uses TRBV30 with TRBJ1-1; D is undetermined. This CDR3 contains 13 residues. V lost 0 bases and J lost 4, with 9 bases in between. From germline, CDR1 is GTSNPN and CDR2 SVGIG (reference sequence). CDR3 amino acids: CAWSVVQSTEAFF. The CDR3 nucleotides are TGTGCCTGGAGTGTTGTGCAGTCCACTGAAGCTTTCTTT.

This chain's CDR3 is CASSEGRGPDGTTVQYF. The CDR3 DNA follows: TGTGCCAGCAGCGAGGGGAGGGGACCTGATGGTACGACTGTGCAGTACTTC. The chain uses TRBV9 and TRBJ2-7; TRBD2 matches at 7 bases. The ends lost 3 bases at V and 9 bases at J; junction bases unmatched: 21. Germline loops: CDR1 SGDLS, CDR2 YYNGEE. The CDR3 contains 17 residues. The variable domain in full, with the rest retrieved from reference TRBV9 and TRBJ2-7, is DSGVTQTPKHLITATGQRVTLRCSPRSGDLSVYWYQQSLDQGLQFLIQYYNGEERAKGNILERFSAQQFPDLHSELNLSSLELGDSALYFCASSEGRGPDGTTVQYFGPGTRLTVT.

The chain links TRBV28 to TRBJ2-3; 8 nucleotides agree with TRBD2. There are 14 residues in the CDR3. From germline, CDR1 is MDHEN and CDR2 SYDVKM. With 8 bases clipped from V and 6 bases from J, the junction kept 10 bases outside the gene matches. DNA of the CDR3: TGTGCCAGCCTAGGGCGGGGGGAGCGGGATACGCAGTATTTT. Translation gives CASLGRGERDTQYF.

The chain has TRBV28 and TRBJ2-7, with D perhaps TRBD1 (6 bases). CDR1 is MDHEN, CDR2 SYDVKM, per germline. CDR3 size: 14 residues. V lost 11 bases and J lost 0, with 17 bases in between. The CDR3 sequence is CAARGTPSSYEQYF. Written as DNA, the CDR3 is TGTGCCGCAAGAGGGACACCGAGCTCCTACGAGCAGTACTTC.

The chain recombines TRBV19 with TRBJ1-1; D is unresolved. This CDR3 contains 14 residues. The V and J ends lost 1 base and 12 bases respectively, with 18 bases between them. Germline values: CDR1 LNHDA, CDR2 SQIVND (reference sequence). The CDR3 loop reads CASSIVVEDTRPFF. CDR3 coding DNA: TGTGCCAGTAGTATAGTGGTTGAGGATACTAGGCCTTTCTTT.

This clone is a singleton in its sample. The chain is built from TRBV6-5 and TRBJ2-7; D is unresolved. In germline, CDR1 is MNHEY, CDR2 SVGAGI. Trimming took off 0 bases at V and 4 bases at J, with 10 bases between the two ends. CDR3 length: 14 residues. CDR3 region: CASSYSNEYYEQYF. The CDR3 DNA follows: TGTGCCAGCAGTTACTCGAATGAGTATTACGAGCAGTACTTC.